The source of this TCR beta chain is a study of T cells in Graves' hyperthyroidism and ophthalmopathy. Study-wide context: Peripheral blood specimens were obtained at initial diagnosis, prior to any treatment. The study's findings and limits: Blood also contained most expanded thyroid clonotypes above 0.001.

There were TCR beta CDR3 regions amplified from RNA transcripts. The HTBI set primed first-round TCR CDR3 RT-PCR. MiXCR, applied by TCRdb to the multiplex PCR reads, yields one record per CDR3 protein. The table records fewer than 650,000 distinct CDR3 sequences, 13% to 15% of them present only once. In regard to this clonotype: The antigen is unknown.

V was pared by 0 bases and J by 8 bases, with 10 bases between. CDR1 and CDR2 (germline): LNHDA, SQIVND (reference sequence). This CDR3 is 14 amino acids long. Sequenced input: blood. The chain has TRBV19 and TRBJ2-2; possibly TRBD2 for D (6 bases). The sequence came from a woman younger than 30 with Graves' ophthalmopathy. CDR3 region: CASSIDPGDGELFF. In nucleotides, the CDR3 is TGTGCCAGTAGTATAGATCCGGGGGATGGGGAGCTGTTTTTT.